This T cell receptor (beta chain) was retrieved from a study of T cells after yellow fever vaccination. Study-level points and caveats: Faster peaking, at day 5 versus 15, marked a secondary response that was weaker.

With 4 bases clipped from V and 6 bases from J, the junction kept 9 bases outside the gene matches. The CDR3 contains 15 residues. Looked up from germline, CDR1 is SGHTA and CDR2 is FQGNSA. This clonotype was seen ten or more times. Its matching antigen is unknown. Each CDR3 protein is one row after TCRdb ran MiXCR on the 5' RACE reads. The sample consists of some 600,000 distinct CDR3 sequences, about 17% of them appearing once. The TCR was taken from a man aged 18 to 30 who received the YFV17D yellow fever vaccine. V and J are TRBV7-2 and TRBJ2-7, with 10 bases aligning to TRBD2. The sequences come from PBMCs, collected 4 to 5 days after the first yellow fever vaccination. The CDR3 region is CASSSSGTSDFEQYV. CDR3 in DNA: TGTGCCAGCAGCTCTAGTGGGACTAGCGACTTCGAGCAGTACGTC.